The 18 T cell receptor beta chains below come from one sample, sequenced in a study of blood T cell repertoires in COVID-19. Produced via immunoSEQ multiplex PCR; TCRdb's table is partial and in-frame only. Of around 470,000 clones detected, roughly 89% appear once; the ten largest clones hold approximately 0.9%. The specimen was peripheral blood. The origin of the receptors is a man aged 18-30 years with COVID-19, enrolled during active disease.

The V and J genes are TRBV19 and TRBJ1-6; D is undetermined. V lost 3 bases, J lost 2 bases, and 5 bases lay in between. There are 14 residues in the CDR3. Germline lookup yields CDR1 LNHDA and CDR2 SQIVND (reference sequence). CDR3 amino acids: CASSISAYNSPLHF. CDR3 nucleotides: TGTGCCAGTAGTATCAGCGCCTATAATTCACCCCTCCACTTT. The whole variable domain, filled in from reference TRBV19 and TRBJ1-6, reads DGGITQSPKYLFRKEGQNVTLSCEQNLNHDAMYWYRQDPGQGLRLIYYSQIVNDFQKGDIAEGYSVSREKKESFPLTVTSAQKNPTAFYLCASSISAYNSPLHFGNGTRLTVT.

The V call is TRBV14, the J call TRBJ2-2; tentative D call: TRBD1 (5 bases). The CDR3 length is 17 residues. V gave up 2 bases and J gave up 2 bases, with 15 bases separating them. Per germline, CDR1 SGHDN and CDR2 FVKESK. The CDR3 loop reads CASSQRQSLPNTGELFF. DNA of the CDR3: TGTGCCAGCAGCCAAAGACAGTCCCTCCCCAACACCGGGGAGCTGTTTTTT. The complete variable domain, with remaining parts taken from reference TRBV14 and TRBJ2-2, reads EAGVTQFPSHSVIEKGQTVTLRCDPISGHDNLYWYRRVMGKEIKFLLHFVKESKQDESGMPNNRFLAERTGGTYSTLKVQPAELEDSGVYFCASSQRQSLPNTGELFFGEGSRLTVL.

This chain connects TRBV30 to TRBJ1-1; D call uncertain. Germline lookup yields CDR1 GTSNPN and CDR2 SVGIG (reference sequence). V lost 0 bases and J lost 5, with 13 bases in between. The CDR3 totals 14 residues. The DNA of the CDR3 is TGTGCCTGGAGTGTACAGCAGGTCTGGACTGAAGCTTTCTTT. This sequence encodes CAWSVQQVWTEAFF.

This rearrangement joins TRBV29-1 to TRBJ2-1; perhaps TRBD1 as D (5 bases). The germline V gene has CDR1 SQVTM and CDR2 ANQGSEA. Trimming pared 6 bases from V and 9 bases from J, leaving 15 bases between. The CDR3 covers 12 residues. The CDR3 reads CSVAQGPPEQFF. As DNA, the CDR3 is TGCAGCGTCGCTCAGGGCCCCCCTGAGCAGTTCTTC.

This chain uses TRBV7-9 with TRBJ2-5; 13 bases fit TRBD2. The CDR3 consists of 16 residues. Germline lookup yields CDR1 SEHNR and CDR2 FQNEAQ (reference sequence). After removal of 5 bases from V and 5 bases from J, the junction contained 8 bases not matched to a gene. For the CDR3, the DNA is TGTGCCAGCAGCAGCGGGACTAGCGGGGCCGAGGAGACCCAGTACTTC. Its translation is CASSSGTSGAEETQYF.

The chain recombines TRBV7-9 with TRBJ2-6; the D is unclear. The CDR3 has 16 amino acids. Germline-derived CDR1 and CDR2 are SEHNR and FQNEAQ (reference sequence). Trimming cost V 7 bases and J 0 bases, with 13 bases left between them. CDR3 protein: CASTFPYGSGANVLTF. In DNA, the CDR3 is TGTGCCAGCACCTTTCCCTATGGCTCTGGGGCCAACGTCCTGACTTTC.

The chain uses TRBV7-2 and TRBJ2-1; 12 bases map to TRBD2. CDR1 and CDR2 from the germline V gene are SGHTA and FQGNSA. This CDR3 has 18 amino acids. Unmatched junction bases numbered 13, after V lost 5 bases and J lost 5 bases. CDR3 sequence reads: CASSRTASSGGAHNEQFF. The CDR3 region has the DNA TGTGCCAGCAGCCGCACCGCCTCTAGCGGGGGGGCCCACAATGAGCAGTTCTTC.

The chain recombines TRBV7-9 with TRBJ1-1, with D unclear. CDR1 and CDR2 (germline): SEHNR, FQNEAQ (reference sequence). Between the trimmed V and J ends, which lost 5 bases and 0 bases, there was a span of 16 bases. CDR3 size: 16 residues. The CDR3 reads CASSPDEVGVNTEAFF. CDR3 in DNA: TGTGCCAGCAGCCCGGACGAGGTCGGGGTGAACACTGAAGCTTTCTTT.

This chain connects TRBV24-1 to TRBJ2-3; 7 bases align to TRBD2. The CDR3 loop spans 14 amino acids. Losses at the gene ends were 9 bases for V and 2 bases for J; bases not matched to a gene: 7. The V gene's germline CDR1 is KGHDR and CDR2 SFDVKD. The CDR3 DNA reads as TGTGCCACCCGGGCTAGCGGCAACACAGATACGCAGTATTTT. Translated, it gives CATRASGNTDTQYF.

This chain uses TRBV7-9 with TRBJ1-1; D uncertain. Deletions cut 2 bases from V and 1 base from J, with 8 bases between. Germline V gives CDR1 SEHNR, CDR2 FQNEAQ (reference sequence). This CDR3 has 14 amino acids. As DNA, the CDR3 is TGTGCCAGCAGCTTACCAGGCCCGAACACTGAAGCTTTCTTT. This gives the protein CASSLPGPNTEAFF.

This clone showed up just once. This CDR3 is CASTLQDSPLHF. DNA of the CDR3: TGTGCCAGCACGCTCCAGGATTCACCCCTCCACTTT. The rearrangement joins TRBV28 to TRBJ1-6; D is unresolved. The CDR3 has 12 amino acids. The germline gives CDR1 MDHEN, CDR2 SYDVKM. Deletions cut 7 bases from V and 8 bases from J, with 9 bases between.

V and J are TRBV7-6 and TRBJ2-2; 7 positions match TRBD1. The CDR3 is made up of 18 amino acids. V lost 5 bases, J lost 0 bases, and 12 bases stayed unmatched. The V gene's germline CDR1 is SGHVS and CDR2 FNYEAQ. The CDR3 reads CASSVLGGAGANTGELFF. For the CDR3, the DNA is TGTGCCAGCAGCGTCCTAGGGGGCGCAGGGGCGAACACCGGGGAGCTGTTTTTT.

This chain joins TRBV2 and TRBJ2-7; TRBD2 aligns across 8 bases. V trimming: 8 bases; J trimming: 1 base; junction bases outside the gene matches: 10. CDR1 is SNHLY, CDR2 FYNNEI, per germline. The CDR3 sequence is 15 residues long. This CDR3 reads CASQAAGLVSYEQYF. The CDR3 bases are TGTGCCAGCCAGGCCGCGGGACTAGTGTCCTACGAGCAGTACTTC.

The chain recombines TRBV11-1 with TRBJ2-5, with D possibly being TRBD1 (6 bases). CDR3 length: 13 residues. Germline V gene data show CDR1 as SGHAT and CDR2 as FQDESV (reference sequence). The V and J ends lost 2 bases and 5 bases respectively, with 9 bases between them. The chain's CDR3 is CASSLHREETQYF. As DNA, the CDR3 is TGTGCCAGCAGCTTACACAGGGAGGAGACCCAGTACTTC.

This clone has a single count. This sequence joins TRBV4-1 and TRBJ2-7, with 8 bases fitting TRBD1. Per germline, CDR1 MGHRA and CDR2 YSYEKL. The CDR3 has 13 amino acids. Unmatched junction bases numbered 5, after V lost 6 bases and J lost 4 bases. In nucleotides, the CDR3 is TGCGCCAGCAGAAAGACAGGGGAGTACGAGCAGTACTTC. Amino acids: CASRKTGEYEQYF.

CDR3 sequence: CASSHGVGYEQYF. CDR3 bases: TGCGCCAGCAGCCACGGGGTAGGGTACGAGCAGTACTTC. This chain uses TRBV4-1 with TRBJ2-7; D may be TRBD2 (5 bases). The CDR3 covers 13 residues. The germline V gene has CDR1 MGHRA and CDR2 YSYEKL. V lost 3 bases and J lost 4, with 10 bases in between.

This clone has a single count. The chain employs TRBV7-9 and TRBJ1-4; TRBD1 matches 7 bases. Germline V gene sequence: CDR1 SEHNR, CDR2 FQNEAQ (reference sequence). The CDR3 length is 16 residues. J lost 6 bases, V lost 2 bases, and 9 bases had no gene match. CDR3 DNA sequence: TGTGCCAGCAGCTTATTGGAGACAGGGTTTGATGAAAAACTGTTTTTT. The encoded protein is CASSLLETGFDEKLFF.

This clone was seen a single time. The chain uses TRBV7-2 and TRBJ2-7, with TRBD1 matching over 11 bases. Germline loops: CDR1 SGHTA, CDR2 FQGNSA. The trim removed 5 bases at V and 7 bases at J, leaving 10 bases unmatched. This CDR3 is 15 amino acids long. The CDR3 DNA reads TGTGCCAGCAGCGCGGACGGGGACAGGGGGAGGGAGCAGTACTTC. Protein: CASSADGDRGREQYF.